The entry below gives a single T cell receptor (beta chain) sequence along with its context. The antigen remains unidentified. This sample is drawn from a study of OX40 agonist ivuxolimab in advanced cancers. Overall study: Patients with hepatocellular carcinoma, melanoma, renal cell or head and neck cancer made up the dose-escalation patients. The mean age was approximately 60 years, ranging from about 20 to 90, with more than 70% of participants male.

Sequencing was performed with immunoSEQ multiplex PCR; in TCRdb, only in-frame clones are kept and a portion is missing. This table holds some 44,000 clones, around 86% found once. The CDR3 has 13 amino acids. CDR1 is SNHLY and CDR2 is FYNNEI in the germline V gene. Trimming pared 5 bases from V and 5 bases from J, leaving 11 bases between. Study findings and constraints: Antigen specificity of clonally expanded peripheral T cells was not established. Clonal expansion was seen in CD4+ and CD8+ blood T cells by week 6 at 0.1 to 3.0 mg/kg.

The chain links TRBV2 to TRBJ2-3, with no clear D. The source of this sequence is an adult with an advanced solid tumor such as melanoma, head and neck, liver or kidney cancer. This specimen was CD4+ or CD8+ T cells sorted from blood, taken in a trial of the OX40 agonist ivuxolimab. CDR3 DNA sequence: TGTGCCAGCAGTTTATCACTGGGAGATACGCAGTATTTT. This sequence encodes CASSLSLGDTQYF.